The 20 T cell receptor beta chains below all came from one sample that was sequenced in a study of a mutant IDH1 vaccine in newly diagnosed glioma. The time point was: week 47, end of study. Doses consisted of 300 ug of mutant IDH1 20-mer peptide each, paired with topical imiquimod. Libraries were prepared by immunoSEQ multiplex PCR; TCRdb keeps only in-frame clonotypes and omits some of them. The sample consists of about 56,000 clones, less than 90% of them appearing once. These receptors' antigens are unknown. The specimen was PBMCs, collected from a glioma patient whose treatment included an IDH1 peptide vaccine. The source of these receptors is a woman aged 45-59 years with glioma.

V gene TRBV9 combines with J gene TRBJ1-5, with a weak D call TRBD1 (5 bases). The CDR3 is 13 amino acids. Germline V gene sequence: CDR1 SGDLS, CDR2 YYNGEE. The ends were cut back, 4 bases at V and 7 bases at J, with 12 bases in the middle. The CDR3 spells CASSPGGKQPQHF. CDR3 nucleotide sequence: TGTGCCAGCAGCCCCGGGGGAAAGCAGCCCCAGCATTTT.

This chain links TRBV4-3 with TRBJ2-3; tentative D call: TRBD2 (6 bases). The CDR3 extends over 17 amino acids. V was trimmed by 1 base and J by 2 bases, leaving 16 bases between them. Germline-derived CDR1 and CDR2 are LGHNA and YSLEER. The CDR3 is CASSQGLVLSLTDTQYF. The CDR3 nucleotides read TGCGCCAGCAGCCAAGGACTAGTTTTATCACTCACAGATACGCAGTATTTT.

The gene calls are TRBV7-2 and TRBJ1-4; D is uncertain. The CDR3 covers 13 residues. Trimming left V 1 base short and J 10 bases short, with 10 bases between. CDR1 and CDR2 (germline): SGHTA, FQGNSA. The CDR3 bases are TGTGCCAGCAGCTTAGACGGGGAGGGAAAACTGTTTTTT. Its protein is CASSLDGEGKLFF.

The V and J genes are TRBV25-1 and TRBJ1-1, with D tentatively TRBD1 (6 bases). V lost 5 bases and J lost 1, with 20 bases in between. This CDR3 has 17 amino acids. In germline, CDR1 is MGHDK, CDR2 SYGVNS. The CDR3 sequence is CASSKTGRGRANTEAFF. The CDR3 region has the DNA TGTGCCAGCAGTAAAACCGGTAGGGGGAGGGCGAACACTGAAGCTTTCTTT.

DNA of the CDR3: TGTGCCAGCAGTCTCCACAGGGGGCCTCCATACGAGCAGTACTTC. Protein product: CASSLHRGPPYEQYF. The V call is TRBV27, the J call TRBJ2-7; 9 nucleotides match TRBD1. Germline assignment: CDR1 MNHEY and CDR2 SMNVEV (reference sequence). This CDR3 has 15 residues. Trimming took 5 bases from V and 4 from J; bases not matched to a gene: 9.

The CDR3 reads CASSLVGGATEAFF. The CDR3, as DNA: TGCGCCAGCAGCTTGGTTGGGGGGGCCACTGAAGCTTTCTTT. This chain links TRBV5-1 with TRBJ1-1; tentative D call: TRBD1 (6 bases). Germline assignment: CDR1 SGHRS and CDR2 YFSETQ. V was trimmed by 0 bases and J by 4 bases, leaving 10 bases between them. This CDR3 region has 14 residues.

The genes are TRBV4-1 and TRBJ2-5, with 11 bases aligning to TRBD2. There are 17 residues in the CDR3. The V gene end was trimmed by 1 base and the J gene end by 2 bases; junction bases not matched to a gene: 6. From germline, CDR1 is MGHRA and CDR2 YSYEKL. Here the CDR3 DNA reads TGCGCCAGCAGCCAAGGTACTACTAGCGGGGGTCAAGAGACCCAGTACTTC. This translates into CASSQGTTSGGQETQYF.

The V and J genes are TRBV9 and TRBJ2-1, with D possibly matching TRBD1 (5 bases). From germline, CDR1 is SGDLS and CDR2 YYNGEE. The germline V and J ends were trimmed by 3 bases and 8 bases, with 18 bases remaining between them. This CDR3 has 15 residues. The CDR3 DNA reads as TGTGCCAGCAGCGGAGACAGCCATCCAGGGTATGAGCAGTTCTTC. Amino acid sequence: CASSGDSHPGYEQFF.

The chain has TRBV7-6 and TRBJ2-5; 8 bases align to TRBD2. The CDR3 is 16 amino acids. Germline CDR1 and CDR2: SGHVS and FNYEAQ. The V segment lost 6 bases and the J segment 1 base; nucleotides outside the gene matches: 10. The CDR3 is CASSPGGGRAQETQYF. In DNA, the CDR3 is TGTGCCAGCAGTCCGGGGGGGGGCAGGGCCCAAGAGACCCAGTACTTC.

The chain couples TRBV5-1 to TRBJ1-1, with D possibly matching TRBD1 (6 bases). The CDR3 runs to 14 residues. Germline lookup yields CDR1 SGHRS and CDR2 YFSETQ. V was cut by 4 bases and J by 2 bases, with 12 bases left in between. The CDR3 reads CASSPPGTNTEAFF. The DNA of the CDR3 is TGCGCCAGCAGCCCCCCGGGGACAAACACTGAAGCTTTCTTT.

This chain joins TRBV11-2 and TRBJ2-5; D may be TRBD1 or TRBD2 (6 bases each). The CDR3 runs to 13 residues. CDR1 is SGHAT and CDR2 is FQNNGV in the germline V gene. The germline V and J ends were trimmed by 1 base and 4 bases, with 7 bases remaining between them. CDR3 residues: CASSLGGAETQYF. CDR3 in DNA: TGTGCCAGCAGCTTAGGGGGGGCAGAGACCCAGTACTTC.

The gene calls are TRBV7-2 and TRBJ2-7, with 10 bases fitting TRBD1. This CDR3 has 17 amino acids. The J segment lost 5 bases and the V segment lost 1 base, leaving 11 bases of the junction unmatched. CDR1 is SGHTA, CDR2 FQGNSA, per germline. CDR3 DNA: TGTGCCAGCAGCTTAGACCTACGGACAGGGGGGTCGGACGAGCAGTACTTC. Protein product: CASSLDLRTGGSDEQYF. Together with reference TRBV7-2 and TRBJ2-7, the CDR3 gives the full variable domain: GAGVSQSPSNKVTEKGKDVELRCDPISGHTALYWYRQSLGQGLEFLIYFQGNSAPDKSGLPSDRFSAERTGGSVSTLTIQRTQQEDSAVYLCASSLDLRTGGSDEQYFGPGTRLTVT.

A few counts support this clone. The chain carries TRBV28 and TRBJ1-1; D ambiguous. The germline CDR1 and CDR2 sequences are MDHEN and SYDVKM. There are 14 residues in the CDR3. With 2 bases removed from V and 1 base from J, the gap between germline ends came to 8 bases. Here the CDR3 reads CASSLSQQNTEAFF. The CDR3 nucleotides are TGTGCCAGCAGTTTAAGTCAGCAGAACACTGAAGCTTTCTTT.

V usage is TRBV12-1 and J usage is TRBJ2-7; the DNA was not compared with TRBD1, the D call given in the table. TRBV12-1 is designated a pseudogene. The CDR3 loop spans 14 amino acids. CDR3 nucleotides: TGTGCCAGCAGCCCCCCGGTGGACCCAGGGGAGCAGTACTTC. Translating gives CASSPPVDPGEQYF.

This clone appeared a single time. The CDR3 DNA is TGTGCCAGTAGTAGCAGGGGAGGTGACGGCTACACCTTC. Protein: CASSSRGGDGYTF. The chain carries TRBV19 and TRBJ1-2; TRBD1 might be the D (6 bases). The CDR3 extends over 13 amino acids. With 4 bases removed from V and 8 bases from J, the gap between germline ends came to 14 bases. CDR1 and CDR2 from the germline V gene are LNHDA and SQIVND (reference sequence).

The chain joins TRBV6-1 to TRBJ2-7; no reliable D call. This CDR3 is built from 19 residues. Trimming left V 2 bases short and J 2 bases short, with 25 bases between. Per germline, CDR1 MNHNS and CDR2 SASEGT. The CDR3 sequence: CASSESAIKRRYWAYEQYF. In DNA, the CDR3 is TGTGCCAGCAGTGAATCTGCGATTAAACGAAGGTATTGGGCCTACGAGCAGTACTTC.

This rearrangement joins TRBV27 to TRBJ1-6, with D possibly matching TRBD1 (6 bases). Trimming took 6 bases from V and 9 from J, leaving 15 bases between them. The CDR3 is 14 residues long. Germline lookup yields CDR1 MNHEY and CDR2 SMNVEV (reference sequence). Here the CDR3 DNA reads TGTGCCAGCAGGTCCGCGGGACATACTTCACCCCTCCACTTT. Protein product: CASRSAGHTSPLHF.

The chain couples TRBV5-4 to TRBJ1-5; a weak D match, TRBD1 (5 bases). Deletions cut 2 bases from V and 5 bases from J, with 8 bases between. The CDR3 contains 13 residues. In germline, CDR1 is SGHNT, CDR2 YYREEE (reference sequence). CDR3: CASSFARDQPQHF. The CDR3 coding sequence is TGTGCCAGCAGCTTTGCCAGGGATCAGCCCCAGCATTTT.

The chain uses TRBV18 and TRBJ1-1; D call uncertain. Germline V gene lookup returns CDR1 KGHSH and CDR2 LQKENI. V was shortened by 10 bases and J by 1 base, with 13 bases between the two germline ends. This CDR3 contains 13 residues. In DNA, the CDR3 is TGTGCCACCCTAAGGTCTCCGAACACTGAAGCTTTCTTT. Its translation: CATLRSPNTEAFF.

The chain links TRBV7-2 to TRBJ1-1; D possibly corresponds to TRBD1 (5 bases). The germline V gene has CDR1 SGHTA and CDR2 FQGNSA. CDR3 length: 14 amino acids. Trimming left V 7 bases short and J 1 base short, with 13 bases between. This chain's CDR3 is CASNKIDRNTEAFF. The DNA of the CDR3 is TGTGCCAGCAACAAAATCGACAGGAACACTGAAGCTTTCTTT.